This T cell receptor (beta chain) was identified during a study of glioma-infiltrating T cells. V dropped 5 bases and J dropped 0; count of bases not matched to a gene: 2. From germline, CDR1 is SGHTA and CDR2 FQGNSA. This CDR3 has 15 amino acids. This clonotype has at least ten counts. What it binds is not known. TCR alpha and beta CDR3 regions were amplified from RNA using iRepertoire nested multiplex PCR. Tissue mRNA or PBMC total RNA, 100-400 ng, went into one-step reverse transcription and amplification. TCRdb passed the multiplex PCR reads through MiXCR, listing each CDR3 protein once. This table holds roughly 120,000 distinct CDR3 sequences, 20% to 25% found once. Overall study results and limits: Tissue-blood divergence was below expectation in non-neoplastic patients, above in gliomas.

V is TRBV7-2 and J is TRBJ2-5; 11 positions agree with TRBD2. This receptor was taken from a human donor with low-grade glioma or glioblastoma, undergoing nonglioma brain surgery, or in good health (not recorded which). The sequencing input was glioma tissue, nonneoplastic brain tissue, or PBMCs (not recorded which). The CDR3 DNA is TGTGCCAGCAGCGCGGGACTAGCGGACCAAGAGACCCAGTACTTC. It yields the protein CASSAGLADQETQYF.